Shown below are 2 T cell receptor beta chains from a single sample sequenced in a study of OX40 agonist ivuxolimab in advanced cancers. To prepare the library, the immunoSEQ multiplex PCR assay was applied. TCRdb stores this immuneACCESS table with in-frame sequences only. Part of the clones is absent; in the studies checked, under half of the shortfall reflects unresolved V genes, and no reason is known for the rest. The sample has around 82,000 clones on record, 88% of them singletons. The ten top clones hold around 0.45% of the sample. The sample in question was CD4+ or CD8+ T cells sorted from blood, obtained in a trial of the OX40 agonist ivuxolimab. These receptors came from an adult with an advanced solid tumor such as melanoma, head and neck, liver or kidney cancer.

The CDR3: CASSWKQGTLGSPLHF. Written as DNA, the CDR3 is TGTGCCAGCAGCTGGAAACAGGGGACCCTAGGATCACCCCTCCACTTT. The rearrangement uses TRBV5-6 and TRBJ1-6, with TRBD1 matching 7 bases. Unmatched junction bases numbered 13, after V lost 3 bases and J lost 10 bases. Per germline, CDR1 SGHDT and CDR2 YYEEEE. The CDR3 totals 16 residues.

The rearrangement joins TRBV19 to TRBJ2-2; TRBD1 matches 9 bases. The CDR3 spans 13 residues. V trimming: 6 bases; J trimming: 7 bases; junction bases outside the gene matches: 3. CDR1 is LNHDA, CDR2 SQIVND, per germline (reference sequence). The CDR3 region is CASSPTGGGELFF. DNA of the CDR3: TGTGCCAGTAGCCCGACAGGGGGCGGGGAGCTGTTTTTT.